A single sample gave rise to the 26 T cell receptor beta chains below, sequenced in a study of identifying expanded T cells in peripheral blood. The data were produced by immunoSEQ multiplex PCR, yet TCRdb's version contains in-frame clones alone and is incomplete. This table holds some 75,000 clones, roughly 90% found once. Sequencing was done on a sample of blood. These receptors all come from a person between 18 and 70 years old in good health.

The V and J genes are TRBV27 and TRBJ2-5, with TRBD2 identical over 7 bases. The end of the DNA fits TRBJ2-7 better, so the J call may be wrong. The CDR3 sequence is 15 residues long. CDR1 and CDR2 from the germline V gene are MNHEY and SMNVEV (reference sequence). Written as DNA, the CDR3 is TGTGCCAGCAGTACCCCTAGCGGCGGTCATTACGAGCAGTACTTC. This gives the protein CASSTPSGGHYEQYF.

This chain uses TRBV6-5 with TRBJ1-1, with 7 bases that match TRBD1. Per the germline V gene, CDR1 is MNHEY and CDR2 is SVGAGI. CDR3 length equals 15 residues. With V trimmed by 6 bases and J by 1 base, 8 bases remained unmatched. The CDR3 spells CASRPQGGGNTEAFF. The CDR3 DNA reads TGTGCCAGCAGACCTCAGGGGGGAGGGAACACTGAAGCTTTCTTT.

V usage is TRBV29-1 and J usage is TRBJ2-5; 12 positions match TRBD2. The CDR3 runs 14 residues. With V trimmed by 6 bases and J by 5 bases, 7 bases remained unmatched. Germline CDR1 SQVTM, CDR2 ANQGSEA. CDR3 DNA: TGCAGCGTACGAGGGACTAGCGGGCCCGAGACCCAGTACTTC. As protein: CSVRGTSGPETQYF.

This rearrangement joins TRBV6-6 to TRBJ1-5, with 12 nucleotides matching TRBD1. CDR3 length: 16 residues. J was trimmed by 2 bases and V by 5 bases; bases with no gene match: 4. Germline CDR1 and CDR2: MNHNY and SVGAGI (reference sequence). The CDR3 DNA follows: TGTGCCAGCAGTCCGGGACAGGGGGCTCGCAATCAGCCCCAGCATTTT. Encoded protein: CASSPGQGARNQPQHF.

In this sample, this clone turned up once. The V call is TRBV7-2, the J call TRBJ2-2; D remains unclear. V shed 0 bases and J shed 0 bases, with 5 bases lying between them. From germline, CDR1 is SGHTA and CDR2 FQGNSA. The CDR3 length is 15 residues. The CDR3 region has the DNA TGTGCCAGCAGCTTAGCAGTGTCGAACACCGGGGAGCTGTTTTTT. Its translation: CASSLAVSNTGELFF.

The CDR3 region has the DNA TGTGCCAGCAGGGTGACTGAGATGAACACTGAAGCTTTCTTT. Translated: CASRVTEMNTEAFF. The chain employs TRBV2 and TRBJ1-1; D uncertain. The length of the CDR3 is 14 residues. The V and J ends lost 6 bases and 0 bases respectively, with 11 bases between them. Germline CDR1 and CDR2: SNHLY and FYNNEI.

The chain combines TRBV7-6 with TRBJ2-7, with D possibly being TRBD1 (5 bases). Germline V gene sequence: CDR1 SGHVS, CDR2 FNYEAQ. Trimming pared 2 bases from V and 0 bases from J, leaving 14 bases between. CDR3 size: 16 residues. DNA of the CDR3: TGTGCCAGCAGCTTATATAGGCAGGGCAGCTCCTACGAGCAGTACTTC. Its protein product is CASSLYRQGSSYEQYF.

The chain recombines TRBV5-1 with TRBJ1-1; D is possibly TRBD1 (6 bases). This CDR3 has 16 residues. Trimming pared 5 bases from V and 2 bases from J, leaving 19 bases between. Germline V gene data show CDR1 as SGHRS and CDR2 as YFSETQ. CDR3 in amino acids: CASSRGVDRPNTEAFF. The CDR3 DNA reads as TGCGCCAGCAGTCGGGGGGTCGACAGGCCCAACACTGAAGCTTTCTTT.

The rearrangement links TRBV9 to TRBJ1-4, with D possibly being TRBD1 (6 bases). This CDR3 spans 15 amino acids. Germline V gene data show CDR1 as SGDLS and CDR2 as YYNGEE. Trimming pared 4 bases from V and 5 bases from J, leaving 15 bases between. CDR3 residues: CASSQRGGLNEKLFF. The DNA of the CDR3 is TGTGCCAGCAGCCAGAGGGGGGGCCTAAATGAAAAACTGTTTTTT.

This clone was detected only a few times. The V call is TRBV19, the J call TRBJ2-2; tentatively, D is TRBD2 (5 bases). The CDR3 has 15 amino acids. The V gene lost 7 bases and the J gene lost 2 bases, with 14 bases spanning the gap. From germline, CDR1 is LNHDA and CDR2 SQIVND (reference sequence). CDR3 residues: CASTPGNANTGELFF. The CDR3 DNA follows: TGTGCCAGTACCCCGGGGAACGCCAACACCGGGGAGCTGTTTTTT.

The V gene is TRBV4-1, the J gene TRBJ1-4; perhaps TRBD1 as D (5 bases). Per the germline V gene, CDR1 is MGHRA and CDR2 is YSYEKL. CDR3 size: 13 residues. The V gene lost 0 bases and the J gene lost 7 bases, with 6 bases spanning the gap. CDR3 nucleotide sequence: TGCGCCAGCAGCCAAGAGACAGCTGAAAAACTGTTTTTT. Translated, it gives CASSQETAEKLFF.

This clone turned up a few times. The CDR3 sequence is CASIESVEGEDTDTQYF. The CDR3 DNA is TGTGCCAGCATTGAGTCTGTCGAGGGGGAGGACACAGATACGCAGTATTTT. The J gene is TRBJ2-3, the V gene TRBV7-2; D may correspond to TRBD1 or TRBD2 (6 bases each). The germline V gene has CDR1 SGHTA and CDR2 FQGNSA. V was shortened by 7 bases and J by 2 bases, with 22 bases between the two germline ends. The CDR3 contains 17 residues.

The CDR3 region has the DNA TGTGCCAGCAGCGGTCGTGGGGCCGGCGAGCAGTACTTC. Amino acid sequence: CASSGRGAGEQYF. The chain has TRBV9 and TRBJ2-7, with D perhaps matching TRBD1 (5 bases). The CDR3 has 13 residues. From germline, CDR1 is SGDLS and CDR2 YYNGEE. Trimming left V 3 bases short and J 6 bases short, with 13 bases between.

The count of this clone is one. The chain has TRBV4-1 and TRBJ2-3; D might be TRBD1 (5 bases). Germline CDR1 is MGHRA and CDR2 is YSYEKL. This CDR3 contains 18 residues. With 3 bases removed from V and 2 bases from J, the gap between germline ends came to 21 bases. CDR3 residues: CASSQKPSSPGFTDTQYF. In DNA form, the CDR3 reads TGCGCCAGCAGCCAGAAACCGTCGTCGCCAGGGTTCACAGATACGCAGTATTTT.

This clone was observed a single time. The CDR3 coding sequence is TGTGCCAGCAGTCCTACCAAGACTAGAACGGTACATGAGCAGTTCTTC. This sequence encodes CASSPTKTRTVHEQFF. This sequence joins TRBV28 and TRBJ2-1; D may be TRBD2 (6 bases). Trimming stripped 5 bases from V and 8 bases from J, with 22 bases between. Looked up from germline, CDR1 is MDHEN and CDR2 is SYDVKM. This CDR3 spans 16 amino acids. Variable domain in full (rest from reference TRBV28 and TRBJ2-1): DVKVTQSSRYLVKRTGEKVFLECVQDMDHENMFWYRQDPGLGLRLIYFSYDVKMKEKGDIPEGYSVSREKKERFSLILESASTNQTSMYLCASSPTKTRTVHEQFFGPGTRLTVL.

The CDR3 loop reads CASSRDTNQPQHF. The CDR3 DNA reads TGTGCCAGCTCACGGGACACAAATCAGCCCCAGCATTTT. The chain employs TRBV18 and TRBJ1-5, with D perhaps TRBD1 (6 bases). The CDR3 covers 13 residues. Germline V gives CDR1 KGHSH, CDR2 LQKENI. The V gene lost 4 bases and the J gene lost 4 bases, with 8 bases spanning the gap.

This sequence joins TRBV7-2 and TRBJ1-2, with D unresolved. CDR1 is SGHTA, CDR2 FQGNSA, per germline. Trimming removed 5 bases from V and 5 bases from J, with 6 bases in between. There are 11 residues in the CDR3. The CDR3 DNA reads as TGTGCCAGCAGCCGGGATTATGGCTACACCTTC. Protein product: CASSRDYGYTF.

The rearrangement uses TRBV6-5 and TRBJ2-1; 11 bases align to TRBD1. The CDR3 is made up of 14 amino acids. With 10 bases clipped from V and 4 bases from J, the junction kept 6 bases outside the gene matches. CDR1 and CDR2 (germline): MNHEY, SVGAGI. DNA for the CDR3: TGTGCCACCATGGGGGACAGGGGGTACAATGAGCAGTTCTTC. It codes for CATMGDRGYNEQFF.

The rearrangement links TRBV5-6 to TRBJ2-7, with D perhaps matching TRBD2 (6 bases). CDR1 is SGHDT, CDR2 YYEEEE, per germline. Between the trimmed V and J ends, which lost 2 bases and 6 bases, there was a span of 9 bases. CDR3 size: 12 residues. This chain's CDR3 is CASSFGGPEQYF. The CDR3, as DNA: TGTGCCAGCAGCTTTGGAGGGCCCGAGCAGTACTTC.

V is TRBV11-3 and J is TRBJ1-3; D is ambiguous. V shed 4 bases and J shed 0 bases, with 10 bases lying between them. This CDR3 region has 15 residues. CDR1 is SGHNT, CDR2 YENEEA, per germline. The chain's CDR3 is CASSSRLSSGNTIYF. DNA of the CDR3: TGTGCCAGCAGCTCCCGACTAAGCTCTGGAAACACCATATATTTT.

This chain links TRBV10-3 with TRBJ1-2; D is uncertain. The V gene lost 2 bases and the J gene lost 6 bases, with 7 bases spanning the gap. The CDR3 is 12 amino acids. Germline assignment: CDR1 ENHRY and CDR2 SYGVKD. CDR3 DNA sequence: TGTGCCATCAGTGAGGGAGGAGATGGCTACACCTTC. This codes for CAISEGGDGYTF.

J is TRBJ2-3 and V is TRBV5-1, with a tentative D call TRBD2 (5 bases). Looked up from germline, CDR1 is SGHRS and CDR2 is YFSETQ. CDR3 length: 16 amino acids. Trimming took 0 bases from V and 0 from J, leaving 11 bases between them. The CDR3 spells CASSLELGLSTDTQYF. CDR3 sequence (DNA): TGCGCCAGCAGCTTGGAGTTAGGACTGAGCACAGATACGCAGTATTTT.

This sequence joins TRBV4-3 and TRBJ2-7, with D possibly TRBD2 on 5 matching bases. This CDR3 spans 13 amino acids. V was shortened by 4 bases and J by 6 bases, with 13 bases between the two germline ends. Germline V CDR1 and CDR2: LGHNA, YSLEER. DNA of the CDR3: TGCGCCAGCAGCCTGGACTCGGTTGGCGAGCAGTACTTC. The encoded protein is CASSLDSVGEQYF.

The chain has TRBV27 and TRBJ2-5; 7 positions agree with TRBD1. The germline V gene encodes CDR1 MNHEY and CDR2 SMNVEV (reference sequence). The CDR3 has 14 residues. The J segment lost 2 bases and the V segment lost 5 bases, leaving 5 bases of the junction unmatched. In nucleotides, the CDR3 is TGTGCCAGCAGTCCCCGACAGGGACAAGAGACCCAGTACTTC. This codes for CASSPRQGQETQYF.

Turning to this clone: An end of the junction differs from the germline gene, which may be a read error. The rearrangement uses TRBV19 and TRBJ2-2; 12 bases align to TRBD2. Germline assignment: CDR1 LNHDA and CDR2 SQIVND (reference sequence). CDR3 length: 19 amino acids. The CDR3 sequence: CASTPVGLAGGPSGGEMFF. DNA for the CDR3: TGTGCCAGCACCCCGGTCGGCCTAGCGGGAGGGCCATCGGGCGGGGAGATGTTTTTT.

The chain combines TRBV4-3 with TRBJ2-4; D perhaps matches TRBD1 (7 bases). The CDR3 has 13 residues. Trimming took 5 bases from V and 6 from J, leaving 11 bases between them. Germline CDR1 and CDR2: LGHNA and YSLEER. CDR3 protein: CASSFQGGNIQYF. The CDR3 DNA reads TGCGCCAGCAGCTTCCAGGGGGGAAACATTCAGTACTTC.